The 10 T cell receptor beta chains listed next were all sequenced from one sample in a study of blood T cell repertoires in COVID-19. Here immunoSEQ multiplex PCR was the method, and the copy in TCRdb shows in-frame clones only, minus some. Among about 85,000 clones listed, approximately 90% were seen once. Sequencing input: peripheral blood. The receptors come from a man in his sixties with acute or convalescent COVID-19.

This clone has only one observation. The rearrangement uses TRBV2 and TRBJ2-5, with TRBD2 matching over 13 bases. The J segment lost 4 bases and the V segment lost 6 bases, leaving 5 bases of the junction unmatched. There are 15 residues in the CDR3. CDR1 and CDR2 from the germline V gene are SNHLY and FYNNEI. The CDR3 DNA sequence: TGTGCCAGCAGCGCAAGACTAGCGGGGGGAGAGACCCAGTACTTC. Protein: CASSARLAGGETQYF.

This rearrangement joins TRBV5-5 to TRBJ1-1; the D is unclear. V lost 6 bases, J lost 4 bases, and 10 bases lay in between. Germline lookup yields CDR1 SGHKS and CDR2 YYEKEE (reference sequence). The CDR3 totals 12 residues. The CDR3 nucleotides read TGTGCCAGCAATAGAGGGTTCACTGAAGCTTTCTTT. Amino acids: CASNRGFTEAFF.

The chain couples TRBV29-1 to TRBJ1-2; D ambiguous. This CDR3 spans 12 amino acids. V was pared by 6 bases and J by 12 bases, with 20 bases between. CDR1 and CDR2 (germline): SQVTM, ANQGSEA. The DNA for the CDR3 is TGCAGCGTCCCCCGCCCCCCCGGGGAGAACACCTTC. Its translation: CSVPRPPGENTF.

The chain combines TRBV6-5 with TRBJ1-1, with a weak D call TRBD1 (6 bases). Between the trimmed V and J ends, which lost 6 bases and 4 bases, there was a span of 9 bases. The germline V gene encodes CDR1 MNHEY and CDR2 SVGAGI. The CDR3 spans 12 residues. The CDR3 protein is CASRGGFTEAFF. The CDR3 DNA follows: TGTGCCAGCAGAGGGGGTTTCACTGAAGCTTTCTTT.

The rearrangement links TRBV7-9 to TRBJ1-1; D gene ambiguous. The CDR3 has 14 amino acids. Germline V CDR1 and CDR2: SEHNR, FQNEAQ (reference sequence). Trimming took off 1 base at V and 5 bases at J, with 11 bases between the two ends. CDR3 sequence (DNA): TGTGCCAGCAGCTTAGGGCTTCTTGGTACTGAAGCTTTCTTT. Its protein is CASSLGLLGTEAFF.

The chain joins TRBV5-8 to TRBJ1-2; 7 positions match TRBD1. The CDR3 covers 15 residues. Losses at the gene ends were 5 bases for V and 4 bases for J; bases not matched to a gene: 11. Germline lookup yields CDR1 SGHTS and CDR2 YDEGEE. This chain's CDR3 is CASSSFTGESYGYTF. The CDR3 nucleotides are TGTGCCAGCAGTTCCTTTACAGGGGAATCCTATGGCTACACCTTC.

The chain carries TRBV27 and TRBJ2-3, with D maybe TRBD2 (6 bases). Trimming took off 6 bases at V and 0 bases at J, with 7 bases between the two ends. The germline V gene encodes CDR1 MNHEY and CDR2 SMNVEV (reference sequence). The CDR3 covers 13 residues. Written as DNA, the CDR3 is TGTGCCAGCAGACGGGGGAGCACAGATACGCAGTATTTT. It encodes CASRRGSTDTQYF.

The CDR3 nucleotides read TGTGCCAGCACTCCCCAAGCTAACACTGAAGCTTTCTTT. It codes for CASTPQANTEAFF. V and J are TRBV5-4 and TRBJ1-1, with no clear D. V was pared by 6 bases and J by 2 bases, with 11 bases between. The germline CDR1 and CDR2 sequences are SGHNT and YYREEE (reference sequence). The CDR3 is made up of 13 amino acids.

This sequence joins TRBV7-9 and TRBJ1-4, with TRBD1 as a possible D gene (6 bases). This CDR3 has 17 residues. Germline lookup yields CDR1 SEHNR and CDR2 FQNEAQ (reference sequence). Trimming stripped 4 bases from V and 7 bases from J, with 22 bases between. CDR3 nucleotides: TGTGCCAGCAGCTCCAGACCCAAGAAAGACAGGCTTGAAAAACTGTTTTTT. The encoded protein is CASSSRPKKDRLEKLFF.

This sequence joins TRBV19 and TRBJ1-4; maybe TRBD1 (6 bases). The V end was cut by 4 bases, the J end by 2 bases, with 14 bases between. Germline values: CDR1 LNHDA, CDR2 SQIVND (reference sequence). The CDR3 sequence is 16 residues long. The CDR3 region is CASSTLIGQTNEKLFF. As DNA, the CDR3 is TGTGCCAGTAGTACCCTCATTGGACAGACTAATGAAAAACTGTTTTTT.